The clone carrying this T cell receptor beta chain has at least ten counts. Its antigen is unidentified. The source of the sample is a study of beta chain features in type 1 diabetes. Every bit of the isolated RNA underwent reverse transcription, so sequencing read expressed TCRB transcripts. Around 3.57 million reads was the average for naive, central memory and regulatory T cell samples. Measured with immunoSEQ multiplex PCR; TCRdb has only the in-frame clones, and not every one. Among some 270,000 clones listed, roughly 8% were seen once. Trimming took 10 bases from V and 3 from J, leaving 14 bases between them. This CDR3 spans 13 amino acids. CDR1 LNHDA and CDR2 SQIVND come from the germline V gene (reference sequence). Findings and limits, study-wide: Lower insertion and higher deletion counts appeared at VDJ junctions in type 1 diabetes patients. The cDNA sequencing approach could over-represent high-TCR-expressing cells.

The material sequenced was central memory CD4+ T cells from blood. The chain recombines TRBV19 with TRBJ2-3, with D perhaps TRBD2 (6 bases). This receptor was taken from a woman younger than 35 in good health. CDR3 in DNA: TGTGCCACCACGACTAGTTGGACAGATACGCAGTATTTT. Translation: CATTTSWTDTQYF.